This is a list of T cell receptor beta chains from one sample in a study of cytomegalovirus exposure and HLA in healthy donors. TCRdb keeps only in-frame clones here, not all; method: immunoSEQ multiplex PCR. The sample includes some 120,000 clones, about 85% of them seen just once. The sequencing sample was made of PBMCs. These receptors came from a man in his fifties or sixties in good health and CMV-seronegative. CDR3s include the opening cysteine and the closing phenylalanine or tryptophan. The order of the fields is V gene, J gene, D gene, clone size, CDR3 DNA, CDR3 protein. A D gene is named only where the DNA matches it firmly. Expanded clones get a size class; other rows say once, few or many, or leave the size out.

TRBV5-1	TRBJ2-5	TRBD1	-	TGCGCCAGCAGCTCCCCGGGACAGGGTAAAGAGACCCAGTACTTC	CASSSPGQGKETQYF
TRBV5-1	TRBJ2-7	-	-	TGCGCCAGCAGCCCCCCGGCAGGGAAGTTAAACGAGCAGTACTTC	CASSPPAGKLNEQYF
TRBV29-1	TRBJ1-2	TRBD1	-	TGCAGCGTTGCGGACAGGGACTATGGCTACACCTTC	CSVADRDYGYTF
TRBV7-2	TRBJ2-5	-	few	TGTGCCAGCAGCTTAGGAGGGTTTAGACAGACCCAGTACTTC	CASSLGGFRQTQYF
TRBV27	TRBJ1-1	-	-	TGTGCCAGCAGTTTGGCGGCGGCGAACACTGAAGCTTTCTTT	CASSLAAANTEAFF
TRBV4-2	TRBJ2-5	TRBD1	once	TGTGCCAGCAGCCAAGTAGGAACAGGGGACGGTGTAAGGGAGACCCAGTACTTC	CASSQVGTGDGVRETQYF
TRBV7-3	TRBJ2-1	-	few	TGTGCCAGCAGCTTAACGGTAGACAATGAGCAGTTCTTC	CASSLTVDNEQFF
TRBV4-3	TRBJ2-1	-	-	TGCGCCAGCAGCCACGGGGGAAGCTCCTACAATGAGCAGTTCTTC	CASSHGGSSYNEQFF
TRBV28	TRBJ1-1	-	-	TGTGCCAGCAGTTTTACAGGGACGGCTTTCTTT	CASSFTGTAFF
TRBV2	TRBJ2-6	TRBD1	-	TGTGCCAGCAGGAGGGGGCCCTCTGGGGCCAACGTCCTGACTTTC	CASRRGPSGANVLTF
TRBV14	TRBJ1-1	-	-	TGTGCCAGCAGCCCGACAAGGGACTCTGGAGCTTTCTTT	CASSPTRDSGAFF
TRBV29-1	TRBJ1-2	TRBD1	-	TGCAGCGTTGCTCGCGGACAGGGGGCTAACTATGGCTACACCTTC	CSVARGQGANYGYTF
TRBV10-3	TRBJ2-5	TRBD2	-	TGTGCCATCAGTTTTCTAGCGGGGACTCAAGAGACCCAGTACTTC	CAISFLAGTQETQYF
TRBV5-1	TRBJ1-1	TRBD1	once	TGCGCCAGCAGCTTGGCCTCGGACAGGGTAATGAACACTGAAGCTTTCTTT	CASSLASDRVMNTEAFF
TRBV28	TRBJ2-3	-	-	TGTGCCAGCAGTTCAGGACAGCCTAGCACAGATACGCAGTATTTT	CASSSGQPSTDTQYF
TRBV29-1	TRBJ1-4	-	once	TGCAGCGTTGATGGGGGAGGGGGTGAAAAACTGTTTTTT	CSVDGGGGEKLFF
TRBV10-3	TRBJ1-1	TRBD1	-	TGTGCCATCAGCCAGACAGGGGCGGGCACTGAAGCTTTCTTT	CAISQTGAGTEAFF
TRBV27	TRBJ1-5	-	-	TGTGCCAGCAGTTTTGGGGGGTATAGCAATCAGCCCCAGCATTTT	CASSFGGYSNQPQHF
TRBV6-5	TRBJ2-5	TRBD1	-	TGTGCCAGCAGTTACTTACCCGGGACAGGGACTGGGGAGCAGTACTTC	CASSYLPGTGTGEQYF
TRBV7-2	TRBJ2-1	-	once	TGTGCCAGCAGCTTTTCGGCGGGCGGGACTCGGAATGAGCAGTTCTTC	CASSFSAGGTRNEQFF
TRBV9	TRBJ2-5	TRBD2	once	TGTGCCAGCAGCTCAGAGGGGACTAGCGGGAGGGCCTCGAACCAAGAGACCCAGTACTTC	CASSSEGTSGRASNQETQYF
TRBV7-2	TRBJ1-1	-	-	TGTGCCAGCAGCTTAGTAGGCGGGGCTGAAGCTTTCTTT	CASSLVGGAEAFF
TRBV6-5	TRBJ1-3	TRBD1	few	TGTGCCAGCAGTCGACAGGGGGGAAACACCATATATTTT	CASSRQGGNTIYF
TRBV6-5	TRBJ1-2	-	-	TGTGCCAGCAGTTACCAGAGACAGGCCCCTGGCTACACCTTC	CASSYQRQAPGYTF
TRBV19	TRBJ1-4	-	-	TGTGCCAGTAGTCCCCTCGGTGGGGGGGGTGGACTGTTTTTT	CASSPLGGGGGLFF
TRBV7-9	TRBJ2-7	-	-	TGTGCCAGCAGCTTAGACCCCGGGACCTACGAGCAGTACTTC	CASSLDPGTYEQYF
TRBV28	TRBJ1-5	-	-	TGTGCCAGCAGGACTCCCATGGGCAATCAGCCCCAGCATTTT	CASRTPMGNQPQHF
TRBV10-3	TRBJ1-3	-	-	TGTGCCATCAACAACACCCGGACAGTACACTCTGGAAACACCATATATTTT	CAINNTRTVHSGNTIYF
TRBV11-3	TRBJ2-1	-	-	TGTGCCAGCAGCCCTGGGGGCATCAATGAGCAGTTCTTC	CASSPGGINEQFF
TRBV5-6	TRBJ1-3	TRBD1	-	TGTGCCAGCCGCCTGATTGGCCAGGGGGGCTCTGGAAACACCATATATTTT	CASRLIGQGGSGNTIYF
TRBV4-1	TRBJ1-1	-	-	TGCGCCAGCAGCCAAGTGGCCGGGGGGACTGAAGCTTTCTTT	CASSQVAGGTEAFF
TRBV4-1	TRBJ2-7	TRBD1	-	TGCGCCAGCAGCCAAGTGGGGACAGGGGGCTACGAGCAGTACTTC	CASSQVGTGGYEQYF
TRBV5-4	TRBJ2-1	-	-	TGTGCCAGCAGCGTAGGGGGGTGGACTAGTAGCCCCAATGAGCAGTTCTTC	CASSVGGWTSSPNEQFF